This entry lists 2 T cell receptor beta chains sequenced from one sample in a study of blood T cell repertoires in COVID-19. TCRdb keeps only in-frame clones here, not all; method: immunoSEQ multiplex PCR. The repertoire holds hundreds of thousands of clones, with under 90% as singletons. The sequencing sample was made of peripheral blood. These receptors originate from a man in his fifties or sixties who had recovered from COVID-19.

The rearrangement uses TRBV12-5 and TRBJ2-4; no reliable D call. V lost 6 bases and J lost 9, with 15 bases in between. CDR3 length: 13 amino acids. Germline values: CDR1 LGHNT, CDR2 FRNRAP. The CDR3 spells CASGVSANSIQYF. CDR3 in DNA: TGTGCTAGTGGGGTTAGTGCAAATAGCATTCAGTACTTC.

This clone was counted at least ten times. Distinct nucleotide sequences in the sample also encode this CDR3. The chain combines TRBV9 with TRBJ2-5; D remains ambiguous. The CDR3 sequence is 13 residues long. Germline loops: CDR1 SGDLS, CDR2 YYNGEE. Trimming cost V 0 bases and J 3 bases, with 6 bases left between them. CDR3 amino acids: CASSVAREETQYF. The DNA of the CDR3 is TGTGCCAGCAGCGTAGCTCGAGAAGAGACCCAGTACTTC. The full variable domain, in which reference TRBV9 and TRBJ2-5 provide the parts outside the CDR3, is DSGVTQTPKHLITATGQRVTLRCSPRSGDLSVYWYQQSLDQGLQFLIQYYNGEERAKGNILERFSAQQFPDLHSELNLSSLELGDSALYFCASSVAREETQYFGPGTRLLVL.